These 13 T cell receptor beta chains were sequenced from one sample in a study of T cells in Graves' hyperthyroidism and ophthalmopathy. Amplification of TCR beta CDR3 regions used RNA as the template. The study used the HTBI primer set for a first-round RT-PCR of the TCR CDR3. TCRdb fed the multiplex PCR reads into MiXCR, producing one record per CDR3 protein. The sample has fewer than 600,000 distinct CDR3 sequences, 12% to 15% seen once. Sequencing was carried out using blood. These receptors all stem from a middle-aged woman with Graves' hyperthyroidism.

This clonotype was found many times. V usage is TRBV20-1 and J usage is TRBJ2-1; TRBD2 might be the D (6 bases). Deletions cut 6 bases from V and 8 bases from J, with 14 bases between. Germline assignment: CDR1 DFQATT and CDR2 SNEGSKA (reference sequence). This CDR3 is 12 amino acids long. The CDR3 DNA is TGCAGTGCCGGTAATAAGCGGGATGAGCAGTTCTTC. Translation: CSAGNKRDEQFF.

This chain links TRBV7-8 with TRBJ1-4, with D maybe TRBD1 (5 bases). Germline assignment: CDR1 SGHVS and CDR2 FQNEAQ. This CDR3 contains 16 residues. V lost 1 base and J 5 bases, leaving 14 bases between the germline ends. CDR3 residues: CASSLGGVKGNEKLFF. Here the CDR3 DNA reads TGTGCCAGCAGCTTAGGGGGGGTGAAGGGGAATGAAAAACTGTTTTTT. Full variable domain (rest looked up from reference TRBV7-8 and TRBJ1-4): GAGVSQSPRYKVAKRGQDVALRCDPISGHVSLFWYQQALGQGPEFLTYFQNEAQLDKSGLPSDRFFAERPEGSVSTLKIQRTQQEDSAVYLCASSLGGVKGNEKLFFGSGTQLSVL.

This clonotype has at least ten counts. The chain links TRBV5-1 to TRBJ2-3, with 8 bases aligning to TRBD2. Trimming took 4 bases from V and 2 from J; bases not matched to a gene: 9. The length of the CDR3 is 16 residues. Per germline, CDR1 SGHRS and CDR2 YFSETQ. The CDR3 DNA sequence: TGCGCCAGCAGCCTTACCGTAGCGGGACCCACAGATACGCAGTATTTT. Amino acid sequence: CASSLTVAGPTDTQYF.

This clonotype was recorded many times. The J gene is TRBJ2-7, the V gene TRBV7-9, with 11 bases that match TRBD1. Germline CDR1 and CDR2: SEHNR and FQNEAQ (reference sequence). The V and J ends lost 5 bases and 2 bases, in that order; junction bases with no gene match: 8. The CDR3 length is 16 residues. The CDR3 region is CASSPLPGQGAYEQYF. CDR3 DNA sequence: TGTGCCAGCAGCCCACTTCCGGGACAGGGGGCCTACGAGCAGTACTTC.

This clonotype has at least ten counts. This sequence joins TRBV20-1 and TRBJ1-5; 9 nucleotides line up with TRBD1. Germline CDR1 and CDR2: DFQATT and SNEGSKA (reference sequence). With 3 bases clipped from V and 4 bases from J, the junction kept 10 bases outside the gene matches. CDR3 size: 16 residues. The CDR3 region has the DNA TGCAGTGCTAGCGCGGGGCGGGACAGGGTGAATCAGCCCCAGCATTTT. Translated: CSASAGRDRVNQPQHF.

This clonotype was seen a handful of times. The chain links TRBV6-1 to TRBJ1-5, with 7 bases aligning to TRBD1. This CDR3 is 16 amino acids long. In germline, CDR1 is MNHNS, CDR2 SASEGT. Trimming removed 3 bases from V and 2 bases from J; junction bases left unmatched: 7. The CDR3 protein is CASSDIRGEGNQPQHF. CDR3 nucleotides: TGTGCCAGCAGTGATATCAGGGGGGAGGGCAATCAGCCCCAGCATTTT.

The rearrangement uses TRBV19 and TRBJ2-1; the match to TRBD2 covers 7 bases. J lost 5 bases, V lost 6 bases, and 10 bases had no gene match. The CDR3 runs 15 residues. Germline CDR1 and CDR2: LNHDA and SQIVND (reference sequence). The CDR3 DNA reads as TGTGCCAGTAGACCACTAGCGAACACCCACAATGAGCAGTTCTTC. Its protein product is CASRPLANTHNEQFF.

There are many counts of this clonotype. This chain connects TRBV12-3 or TRBV12-4 to TRBJ2-1, with 7 bases aligning to TRBD1. This CDR3 has 17 residues. The V and J ends lost 5 bases and 5 bases, in that order; junction bases with no gene match: 15. The CDR3 bases are TGTGCCAGCAGTCTCACCCCCCCGGGGACAGTAAACAATGAGCAGTTCTTC. It encodes CASSLTPPGTVNNEQFF.

There are many counts of this clonotype. This rearrangement joins TRBV20-1 to TRBJ2-5; a weak D match, TRBD1 (5 bases). The CDR3 has 15 amino acids. CDR1 and CDR2 from the germline V gene are DFQATT and SNEGSKA (reference sequence). V was trimmed by 6 bases and J by 3 bases, leaving 20 bases between them. CDR3 sequence (DNA): TGCAGTGCCCCTCCACTGGGGCTAAGGGAAGAGACCCAGTACTTC. Translated, it gives CSAPPLGLREETQYF.

The CDR3, as DNA: TGTGCCAGCAGTTTAACAGGGGGCTGGGCTAATGAAAAACTGTTTTTT. Translation: CASSLTGGWANEKLFF. The V gene is TRBV12-3 or TRBV12-4, the J gene TRBJ1-4, with 9 bases aligning to TRBD1. CDR3 size: 16 residues. With 2 bases clipped from V and 3 bases from J, the junction kept 4 bases outside the gene matches.

The CDR3 nucleotides read TGTGCCAGCAGCAACGACCTAATTGGACAGGGGGCCTACGAGCAGTACTTC. Residues: CASSNDLIGQGAYEQYF. The chain employs TRBV7-2 and TRBJ2-7, with 10 nucleotides matching TRBD1. This CDR3 has 17 residues. V lost 5 bases, J lost 2 bases, and 12 bases stayed unmatched. The germline V gene encodes CDR1 SGHTA and CDR2 FQGNSA.

Ten or more counts support this clonotype. The rearrangement links TRBV6-1 to TRBJ2-7; perhaps TRBD1 as D (6 bases). CDR3 length equals 14 residues. Germline CDR1 and CDR2: MNHNS and SASEGT. The V end lost 4 bases, the J end lost 0 bases, and 10 bases lay between the germline ends. The CDR3 sequence is CASSGQEPSYEQYF. The CDR3 bases are TGTGCCAGCAGTGGACAGGAACCCTCCTACGAGCAGTACTTC.

This clonotype has ten or more counts. This chain links TRBV3-1 with TRBJ2-2, with 9 bases matching TRBD1. The ends lost 4 bases at V and 6 bases at J; junction bases unmatched: 0. Germline CDR1 and CDR2: LGHDT and YNNKEL (reference sequence). The CDR3 sequence is 13 residues long. CDR3 residues: CASSRTGAGELFF. CDR3 nucleotide sequence: TGTGCCAGCAGCCGGACAGGGGCCGGGGAGCTGTTTTTT. The whole variable domain, filled in from reference TRBV3-1 and TRBJ2-2, reads DTAVSQTPKYLVTQMGNDKSIKCEQNLGHDTMYWYKQDSKKFLKIMFSYNNKELIINETVPNRFSPKSPDKAHLNLHINSLELGDSAVYFCASSRTGAGELFFGEGSRLTVL.